This TCR beta chain was sequenced during a study of blood T cell repertoires in COVID-19. Some clones are missing from TCRdb's copy, which holds only in-frame ones; the method was immunoSEQ multiplex PCR. The sample carries tens of thousands of clones, 85% recorded once. CDR1 is SQVTM and CDR2 is ANQGSEA in the germline V gene. This CDR3 spans 20 amino acids. V lost 1 base, J lost 0 bases, and 28 bases lay in between. The chain uses TRBV29-1 and TRBJ2-7; D perhaps matches TRBD1 (6 bases). This receptor was taken from a man aged 50-60 years with acute or convalescent COVID-19. Sequencing was carried out using peripheral blood. CDR3 coding DNA: TGCAGCGTTGAAGGTACCCCCGCGGACAGAAAAAAAACTAGCTCCTACGAGCAGTACTTC. It translates to CSVEGTPADRKKTSSYEQYF.